Sequencing of this TCR beta chain was carried out in a study of control samples from healthy donors and cancer patients. Germline V gene sequence: CDR1 SGHTA, CDR2 FQGTGA. CDR3 size: 17 residues. Trimming cost V 1 base and J 0 bases, with 13 bases left between them. Assay used: immunoSEQ multiplex PCR; TCRdb lists only in-frame clones, some missing. The table records some 80,000 clones, approximately 90% of them present only once. V gene TRBV7-3 combines with J gene TRBJ1-3; D may be TRBD1 (6 bases). Sequencing input: PBMCs. The clonotype comes from a woman aged 55-70 years with head and neck cancer. The CDR3 sequence: CASSLNGQSSSGNTIYF. CDR3 bases: TGTGCCAGCAGCTTAAATGGACAGTCAAGCTCTGGAAACACCATATATTTT.